This TCR beta chain was recovered during a study of radiotherapy plus CTLA-4 blockade in lung cancer. Study conclusions and caveats: In blood, after radiotherapy plus ipilimumab, tumor-derived TCR clones expanded.

Data came from immunoSEQ multiplex PCR; TCRdb stores just in-frame clones and leaves some out. The table shows roughly 100,000 clones, with more than 75% occurring only once. A word on this clone: As yet, its antigen is unknown.

The sequence derives from a human donor with non-small cell lung cancer that progressed on radiotherapy plus ipilimumab. Some clones in this sample may be carry-over from other donors' samples. Sequencing used peripheral blood, obtained from a patient treated with radiotherapy plus ipilimumab.

The CDR3 DNA is TGTGCCAGCTCAACTAGCTCCTACGAGCAGTACTTC. This translates into CASSTSSYEQYF. V is TRBV18 and J is TRBJ2-7; D may be TRBD2 (5 bases). This CDR3 has 12 amino acids. CDR1 is KGHSH, CDR2 LQKENI, per germline. V was cut by 5 bases and J by 0 bases, with 5 bases left in between.